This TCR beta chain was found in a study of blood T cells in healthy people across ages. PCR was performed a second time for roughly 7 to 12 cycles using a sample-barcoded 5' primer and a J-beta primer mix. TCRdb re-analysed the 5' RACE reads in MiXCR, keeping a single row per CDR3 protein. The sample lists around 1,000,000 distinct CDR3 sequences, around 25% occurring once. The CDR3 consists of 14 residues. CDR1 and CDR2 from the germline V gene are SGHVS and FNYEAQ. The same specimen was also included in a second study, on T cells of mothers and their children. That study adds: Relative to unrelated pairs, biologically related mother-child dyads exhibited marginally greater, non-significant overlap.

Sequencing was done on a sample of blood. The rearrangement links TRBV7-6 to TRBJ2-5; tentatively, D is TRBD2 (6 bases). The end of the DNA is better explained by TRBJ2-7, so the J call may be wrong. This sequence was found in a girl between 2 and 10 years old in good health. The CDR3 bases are TGTGCCAGCAGCTTCCGGGCGGGGCACTACGAGCAGTACTTC. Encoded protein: CASSFRAGHYEQYF.